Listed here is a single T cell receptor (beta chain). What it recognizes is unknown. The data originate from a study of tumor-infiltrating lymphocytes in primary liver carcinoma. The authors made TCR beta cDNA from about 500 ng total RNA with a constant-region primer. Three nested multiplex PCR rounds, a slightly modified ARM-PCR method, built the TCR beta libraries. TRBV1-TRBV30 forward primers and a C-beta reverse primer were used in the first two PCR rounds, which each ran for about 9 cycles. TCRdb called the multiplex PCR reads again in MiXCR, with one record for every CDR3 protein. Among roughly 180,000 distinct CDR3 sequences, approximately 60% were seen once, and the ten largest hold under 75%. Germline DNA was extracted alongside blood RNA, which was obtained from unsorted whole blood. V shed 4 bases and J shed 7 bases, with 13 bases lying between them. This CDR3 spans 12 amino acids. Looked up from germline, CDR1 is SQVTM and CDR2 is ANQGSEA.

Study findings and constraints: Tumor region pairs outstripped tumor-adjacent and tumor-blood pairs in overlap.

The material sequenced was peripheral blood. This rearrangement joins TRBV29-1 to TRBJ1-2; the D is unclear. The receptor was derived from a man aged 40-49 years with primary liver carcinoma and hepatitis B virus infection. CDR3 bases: TGCAGCGTTGGACCTGAGGATGGTGGCTACACCTTC. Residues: CSVGPEDGGYTF.